Listed here are 18 T cell receptor beta chains from one sample, sequenced in a study of post-analysis software for immune sequencing data. Notes on the study in general: TRBV5-6, TRBV5-1 and TRBV20-1 were among roughly five TRBV segments more frequent in patients than controls.

Incorporated into the TCR beta cDNA libraries were unique molecular identifiers, which served to reduce PCR and sequencing biases. Using its own MiXCR run on the PCR reads, TCRdb lists one record per CDR3 protein. The table has hundreds of thousands of distinct CDR3 sequences, roughly two fifths seen once. These receptors' targets are unknown. The sample comprised blood. The source of these receptors is a girl between 10 and 17 years old with multiple sclerosis.

This chain joins TRBV3-1 and TRBJ1-5; no clear D gene. The germline gives CDR1 LGHDT, CDR2 YNNKEL (reference sequence). The CDR3 loop spans 15 amino acids. Trimming stripped 6 bases from V and 1 base from J, with 13 bases between. CDR3 in amino acids: CASRPSFWSNQPQHF. The CDR3 DNA is TGTGCCAGCAGGCCCTCCTTTTGGAGCAATCAGCCCCAGCATTTT.

This clonotype occurred a few times. This CDR3 is CASSLARGGDSTEQYF. The CDR3 region has the DNA TGTGCCAGCAGCTTGGCTCGGGGAGGGGACTCGACCGAGCAGTACTTC. The chain couples TRBV5-4 to TRBJ2-7; 7 bases agree with TRBD2. Trimming cost V 0 bases and J 6 bases; bases outside gene matches: 12. The CDR3 runs 16 residues. In germline, CDR1 is SGHNT, CDR2 YYREEE (reference sequence).

The gene calls are TRBV29-1 and TRBJ2-3; D may match TRBD1 or TRBD2 (5 bases each). The CDR3 spans 12 residues. CDR1 and CDR2 (germline): SQVTM, ANQGSEA. V gave up 7 bases and J gave up 3 bases, with 11 bases separating them. The CDR3 sequence is CSGRDPTDTQYF. The CDR3, as DNA: TGCAGCGGCCGGGACCCGACAGATACGCAGTATTTT.

This sequence joins TRBV2 and TRBJ2-2, with TRBD2 as a possible D gene (5 bases). The CDR3 loop spans 15 amino acids. Per the germline V gene, CDR1 is SNHLY and CDR2 is FYNNEI. V dropped 8 bases and J dropped 6 bases, with 19 bases sitting between them. Here the CDR3 DNA reads TGTGCCAGCTGGCCGGACGGGGTGCCTGCCGGGGAGCTGTTTTTT. Amino acid sequence: CASWPDGVPAGELFF.

The chain uses TRBV5-1 and TRBJ1-1; D gene ambiguous. V was pared by 4 bases and J by 0 bases, with 13 bases between. CDR3 length: 15 amino acids. The germline gives CDR1 SGHRS, CDR2 YFSETQ. The CDR3: CASSIPGRVNTEAFF. The CDR3 DNA reads as TGCGCCAGCAGCATCCCCGGGAGGGTGAACACTGAAGCTTTCTTT.

This clonotype turned up a few times. The chain couples TRBV4-1 to TRBJ2-5, with 8 bases matching TRBD1. The length of the CDR3 is 15 residues. The V and J ends lost 1 base and 3 bases, in that order; junction bases with no gene match: 4. Looked up from germline, CDR1 is MGHRA and CDR2 is YSYEKL. The CDR3 loop is CASSQVWTGKETQYF. Here the CDR3 DNA reads TGCGCCAGCAGCCAAGTTTGGACAGGGAAAGAGACCCAGTACTTC.

The count of this clonotype is one. J is TRBJ2-2 and V is TRBV10-3; D perhaps matches TRBD2 (5 bases). Between the trimmed V and J ends, which lost 4 bases and 5 bases, there was a span of 14 bases. Germline CDR1 is ENHRY and CDR2 is SYGVKD. CDR3 length: 15 amino acids. The CDR3 sequence is CAISGVRGETGELFF. The CDR3 DNA reads as TGTGCCATCAGTGGGGTCCGGGGAGAAACCGGGGAGCTGTTTTTT.

The rearrangement joins TRBV9 to TRBJ2-2; the D is unclear. The CDR3 runs to 11 residues. V lost 0 bases and J lost 10, with 4 bases in between. Germline-derived CDR1 and CDR2 are SGDLS and YYNGEE. The CDR3 DNA sequence: TGTGCCAGCAGCGTAGGAGAGGAGCTGTTTTTT. It encodes CASSVGEELFF.

This clonotype appeared a single time. The V gene is TRBV20-1, the J gene TRBJ1-4; D perhaps matches TRBD1 (6 bases). Germline lookup yields CDR1 DFQATT and CDR2 SNEGSKA (reference sequence). This CDR3 is built from 13 residues. V shed 7 bases and J shed 8 bases, with 17 bases lying between them. The CDR3, as DNA: TGCAGTGTTCCGGGACACGGTCTGGAAAAACTGTTTTTT. Encoded protein: CSVPGHGLEKLFF.

The genes are TRBV6-5 and TRBJ2-1; TRBD2 might be the D (5 bases). Trimming took 9 bases from V and 8 from J, leaving 20 bases between them. CDR1 MNHEY and CDR2 SVGAGI come from the germline V gene. This CDR3 region has 14 residues. The CDR3 nucleotides read TGTGCCAGTAGCAGAGGGAGTCTCTGGCATGAGCAGTTCTTC. Translated, it gives CASSRGSLWHEQFF.

This clonotype was observed a few times. The chain couples TRBV29-1 to TRBJ1-1, with no clear D. The CDR3 totals 12 residues. In germline, CDR1 is SQVTM, CDR2 ANQGSEA. Trimming shortened V by 4 bases and J by 0 bases, and 6 bases separated the two germline ends. CDR3 in amino acids: CSVALLNTEAFF. CDR3 bases: TGCAGCGTTGCCCTATTGAACACTGAAGCTTTCTTT.

This clonotype was found a few times. The V and J genes are TRBV6-5 and TRBJ1-2, with D maybe TRBD1 (6 bases). The V gene's germline CDR1 is MNHEY and CDR2 SVGAGI. V lost 5 bases and J lost 7, with 17 bases in between. The length of the CDR3 is 14 residues. CDR3 amino acids: CASSPTGLSRGYTF. The CDR3 DNA follows: TGTGCCAGCAGTCCGACAGGTCTTTCTCGTGGCTACACCTTC.

This clonotype occurred a few times. The chain links TRBV10-3 to TRBJ2-3; D gene uncertain. CDR3 length equals 13 residues. Germline V gene lookup returns CDR1 ENHRY and CDR2 SYGVKD. The DNA of the CDR3 is TGTGCATCCCTAATCGGAGTGGGAGATACGCAGTATTTT. The encoded protein is CASLIGVGDTQYF.

The sample holds a few counts of this clonotype. The V and J genes are TRBV7-9 and TRBJ1-4; D not resolved. Germline-derived CDR1 and CDR2 are SEHNR and FQNEAQ (reference sequence). Trimming cost V 5 bases and J 4 bases, with 17 bases left between them. The CDR3 consists of 16 residues. The CDR3 DNA is TGTGCCAGCAGCATTGGGGTCCGGCAGCATAATGAAAAACTGTTTTTT. It specifies CASSIGVRQHNEKLFF.

V gene TRBV12-3 or TRBV12-4 combines with J gene TRBJ1-1; D gene unclear. The CDR3 runs to 13 residues. The V end was cut by 3 bases, the J end by 6 bases, with 11 bases between. Here the CDR3 reads CASSLEEVSEAFF. The DNA for the CDR3 is TGTGCCAGCAGTTTGGAAGAGGTCTCTGAAGCTTTCTTT.

The chain employs TRBV20-1 and TRBJ1-5; D is undetermined. Germline CDR1 and CDR2: DFQATT and SNEGSKA (reference sequence). V lost 0 bases and J lost 0, with 9 bases in between. CDR3 length: 15 amino acids. CDR3 DNA: TGCAGTGCTAGAGAGGGAAAGGCTAGCAATCAGCCCCAGCATTTT. It yields the protein CSAREGKASNQPQHF.

The chain joins TRBV6-5 to TRBJ1-5; 7 bases are shared with TRBD1. The CDR3 length is 15 residues. Trimming cost V 0 bases and J 7 bases; bases outside gene matches: 6. Per the germline V gene, CDR1 is MNHEY and CDR2 is SVGAGI. The chain's CDR3 is CASSYSYRGQQPQHF. As DNA, the CDR3 is TGTGCCAGCAGTTACTCGTACAGGGGTCAACAGCCCCAGCATTTT.

This clonotype was seen a handful of times. The rearrangement joins TRBV7-6 to TRBJ2-5, with TRBD2 as a possible D gene (5 bases). The V end was cut by 3 bases, the J end by 5 bases, with 10 bases between. CDR1 is SGHVS, CDR2 FNYEAQ, per germline. This CDR3 has 13 residues. CDR3: CASSFEGGETQYF. CDR3 sequence (DNA): TGTGCCAGCAGCTTTGAGGGTGGGGAGACCCAGTACTTC.